The 8 T cell receptor beta chains below all came from one sample that was sequenced in a study of blood T cell repertoires in COVID-19. The method was immunoSEQ multiplex PCR; TCRdb's version includes in-frame clones alone and lacks a portion of them. The table shows about 180,000 clones, with under 85% occurring only once. Sequencing input: peripheral blood. The receptors stem from a woman between 65 and 79 years old with COVID-19, enrolled during active disease.

The rearrangement uses TRBV5-6 and TRBJ1-2, with 8 positions matching TRBD1. V shed 3 bases, J shed 4 bases, and the junction held 2 bases outside the gene matches. CDR1 and CDR2 from the germline V gene are SGHDT and YYEEEE. This CDR3 is 13 amino acids long. The DNA of the CDR3 is TGTGCCAGCAGCTACGACAGGGGCTATGGCTACACCTTC. Amino acid sequence: CASSYDRGYGYTF.

The V and J genes are TRBV30 and TRBJ2-7, with no clear D. The CDR3 has 14 residues. Germline CDR1 is GTSNPN and CDR2 is SVGIG (reference sequence). V lost 0 bases and J lost 2, with 11 bases in between. CDR3 sequence: CAWSVRHFTYEQYF. The CDR3 coding sequence is TGTGCCTGGAGTGTACGTCACTTTACCTACGAGCAGTACTTC. Looking up the rest from reference TRBV30 and TRBJ2-7 gives the full variable domain: SQTIHQWPATLVQPVGSPLSLECTVEGTSNPNLYWYRQAAGRGLQLLFYSVGIGQISSEVPQNLSASRPQDRQFILSSKKLLLSDSGFYLCAWSVRHFTYEQYFGPGTRLTVT.

The chain couples TRBV18 to TRBJ2-3; tentative D call: TRBD2 (5 bases). The V and J ends lost 2 bases and 2 bases respectively, with 11 bases between them. The CDR3 has 15 residues. Germline CDR1 and CDR2: KGHSH and LQKENI. The CDR3 sequence: CASSPGFGDTDTQYF. The CDR3 DNA follows: TGTGCCAGCTCACCAGGCTTCGGGGACACAGATACGCAGTATTTT.

This chain connects TRBV19 to TRBJ2-7; 12 bases are shared with TRBD2. V lost 6 bases to trimming and J lost 6 bases; unmatched junction nucleotides: 6. CDR1 is LNHDA and CDR2 is SQIVND in the germline V gene (reference sequence). The length of the CDR3 is 14 residues. The CDR3 DNA reads TGTGCCAGTAGCAGGGGGACTAGCGGGCTCGAGCAGTACTTC. Its protein is CASSRGTSGLEQYF.

V is TRBV7-2 and J is TRBJ2-5; D is unclear. Germline lookup yields CDR1 SGHTA and CDR2 FQGNSA. Trimming shortened V by 4 bases and J by 7 bases, and 10 bases separated the two germline ends. The CDR3 loop spans 12 amino acids. The CDR3 DNA sequence: TGTGCCAGCAGCTCTTATACTGGGACCCAGTACTTC. Protein: CASSSYTGTQYF.

The chain joins TRBV9 to TRBJ2-1; 11 bases match TRBD2. Germline CDR1 and CDR2: SGDLS and YYNGEE. V trimming: 2 bases; J trimming: 2 bases; junction bases outside the gene matches: 3. The CDR3 consists of 16 residues. CDR3 sequence: CASSVTSGSTYNEQFF. CDR3 sequence (DNA): TGTGCCAGCAGCGTTACTAGCGGGAGCACCTACAATGAGCAGTTCTTC.

V gene TRBV7-2 combines with J gene TRBJ2-2, with D perhaps matching TRBD2 (6 bases). The CDR3 spans 14 residues. Per the germline V gene, CDR1 is SGHTA and CDR2 is FQGNSA. The ends were cut back, 5 bases at V and 6 bases at J, with 13 bases in the middle. The CDR3: CASSLSWGAGELFF. The DNA of the CDR3 is TGTGCCAGCAGCCTTAGCTGGGGGGCCGGGGAGCTGTTTTTT.

The rearrangement joins TRBV21-1 to TRBJ2-7; the D segment call TRBD1 is taken from the table without a DNA check. TRBV21-1 is a pseudogene. The CDR3 spans 13 residues. This CDR3 is CASSRGRRSEQYF. As DNA, the CDR3 is TGTGCCAGCAGCAGGGGCAGGAGAAGCGAGCAGTACTTC.